Listed here are 20 T cell receptor beta chains from one sample, sequenced in a study of blood T cells in healthy people across ages. Sample-barcoded 5' priming and a J-beta primer mix drove a second PCR of roughly 6 to 12 cycles. TCRdb itself ran the 5' RACE reads through MiXCR, one entry per CDR3 protein. Of 1.5 million to 2 million distinct CDR3 sequences listed, almost 35% were seen once; the top ten hold approximately 10%. Material: blood. These receptors were taken from a woman in her thirties in good health.

This clonotype was counted only a few times. V usage is TRBV5-6 and J usage is TRBJ2-1; D unresolved. CDR3 length: 14 amino acids. CDR1 and CDR2 from the germline V gene are SGHDT and YYEEEE. V lost 4 bases, J lost 3 bases, and 11 bases lay in between. This chain's CDR3 is CASSPRYSYNEQFF. For the CDR3, the DNA is TGTGCCAGCAGCCCCCGGTACAGCTACAATGAGCAGTTCTTC.

This chain links TRBV28 with TRBJ1-2; D not resolved. The germline CDR1 and CDR2 sequences are MDHEN and SYDVKM. Trimming left V 3 bases short and J 8 bases short, with 13 bases between. The CDR3 has 13 amino acids. This CDR3 reads CASSLGWGVGYTF. DNA for the CDR3: TGTGCCAGCAGTTTGGGGTGGGGAGTCGGCTACACCTTC.

This clonotype was found many times. The V gene is TRBV7-2, the J gene TRBJ2-7; D call uncertain. Trimming pared 7 bases from V and 7 bases from J, leaving 14 bases between. The germline CDR1 and CDR2 sequences are SGHTA and FQGNSA. The CDR3 extends over 12 amino acids. The CDR3: CASISSVREQYF. The CDR3 DNA follows: TGTGCCAGCATAAGTTCGGTACGGGAGCAGTACTTC.

In its sample, this clonotype was seen a few times. This chain links TRBV7-9 with TRBJ2-7; no clear D. Germline CDR1 is SEHNR and CDR2 is FQNEAQ (reference sequence). Deletions cut 11 bases from V and 3 bases from J, with 17 bases between. The CDR3 is made up of 13 amino acids. The DNA for the CDR3 is TGTGCCCCCAAGGTCTTCACAGTCTACGAGCAGTACTTC. This codes for CAPKVFTVYEQYF.

About this clonotype: This CDR3 fails to terminate in the conserved phenylalanine or tryptophan, so it likely reflects a read error. CDR3 sequence: CASSQEKRGGLNEQFC. In nucleotides, the CDR3 is TGCGCCAGCAGCCAAGAAAAGCGGGGGGGCTTAAATGAGCAGTTCTGC. The chain joins TRBV4-1 to TRBJ2-1; 10 bases match TRBD2. The CDR3 sequence is 16 residues long. V lost 0 bases, J lost 7 bases, and 6 bases stayed unmatched. Germline assignment: CDR1 MGHRA and CDR2 YSYEKL.

This clonotype has just a few counts. The chain employs TRBV3-1 and TRBJ2-5; D unresolved. The CDR3 contains 12 residues. V lost 1 base and J 13 bases, leaving 13 bases between the germline ends. Germline-derived CDR1 and CDR2 are LGHDT and YNNKEL (reference sequence). The CDR3 region is CASSQGWTNRYF. CDR3 nucleotide sequence: TGTGCCAGCAGCCAAGGGTGGACGAATAGGTACTTC.

As DNA, the CDR3 is TGTGCCAGCAGCCTCCGGGACCTGGGAACCGGGGAGCTGTTTTTT. It yields the protein CASSLRDLGTGELFF. The gene calls are TRBV7-6 and TRBJ2-2; D could derive from TRBD1 or TRBD2 (5 bases each). V was shortened by 5 bases and J by 5 bases, with 15 bases between the two germline ends. CDR1 is SGHVS and CDR2 is FNYEAQ in the germline V gene. The length of the CDR3 is 15 residues.

A few counts support this clonotype. The V and J genes are TRBV7-2 and TRBJ2-5, with 7 bases fitting TRBD2. The CDR3 totals 15 residues. Germline CDR1 SGHTA, CDR2 FQGNSA. V lost 3 bases, J lost 2 bases, and 6 bases stayed unmatched. This chain's CDR3 is CASSFQAGQQETQYF. As DNA, the CDR3 is TGTGCCAGCAGCTTCCAAGCGGGGCAACAAGAGACCCAGTACTTC.

This clonotype was counted a few times. J is TRBJ1-2 and V is TRBV4-2, with a weak D call TRBD1 (5 bases). The CDR3 spans 15 residues. Germline values: CDR1 LGHNA, CDR2 YNFKEQ. V dropped 4 bases and J dropped 4 bases, with 16 bases sitting between them. The CDR3 nucleotides are TGTGCCAGCAGCCCAGGACTCCAAGGGACCTATGGCTACACCTTC. Translation: CASSPGLQGTYGYTF.

The V call is TRBV15, the J call TRBJ2-2; no clear D. The CDR3 consists of 16 residues. Germline lookup yields CDR1 LNHNV and CDR2 YYDKDF (reference sequence). Trimming removed 0 bases from V and 5 bases from J, with 13 bases in between. Written as DNA, the CDR3 is TGTGCCACCAGCAGAGACCCAAAATCCAGGACCGGGGAGCTGTTTTTT. Translated: CATSRDPKSRTGELFF.

The chain employs TRBV25-1 and TRBJ2-3; possibly TRBD2 for D (6 bases). V was clipped by 8 bases and J by 7 bases, with 13 bases between them. Germline CDR1 is MGHDK and CDR2 is SYGVNS. CDR3 length: 12 residues. CDR3 in amino acids: CASGEGGNTQYF. CDR3 DNA sequence: TGTGCCAGCGGCGAAGGAGGGAATACGCAGTATTTT.

This clonotype was observed many times. This chain connects TRBV9 to TRBJ2-5, with 8 bases identical to TRBD2. CDR3 length equals 15 residues. Germline-derived CDR1 and CDR2 are SGDLS and YYNGEE. V was pared by 0 bases and J by 4 bases, with 5 bases of the junction left unmatched. The CDR3: CASSVESGGGETQYF. DNA of the CDR3: TGTGCCAGCAGCGTAGAGAGCGGGGGAGGAGAGACCCAGTACTTC. Variable domain in full (rest from reference TRBV9 and TRBJ2-5): DSGVTQTPKHLITATGQRVTLRCSPRSGDLSVYWYQQSLDQGLQFLIQYYNGEERAKGNILERFSAQQFPDLHSELNLSSLELGDSALYFCASSVESGGGETQYFGPGTRLLVL.

V usage is TRBV6-2 or TRBV6-3 and J usage is TRBJ2-1, with no clear D. This CDR3 has 15 amino acids. Per germline, CDR1 MNHEY and CDR2 SVGEGT. Trimming took off 5 bases at V and 0 bases at J, with 11 bases between the two ends. The CDR3 protein is CASSPERFSYNEQFF. CDR3 sequence (DNA): TGTGCCAGCAGTCCCGAGCGCTTCTCCTACAATGAGCAGTTCTTC.

Points on this clonotype: This may stem from a read error, because a much larger clone lies one nucleotide away. The rearrangement joins TRBV20-1 to TRBJ2-3, with TRBD2 matching over 7 bases. This CDR3 spans 15 amino acids. The ends lost 5 bases at V and 2 bases at J; junction bases unmatched: 10. Germline CDR1 and CDR2: DFQATT and SNEGSKA (reference sequence). The CDR3 bases are TGCAGTGCTGAGACCGAGACTAGCCTCACAGATACGCAGTATTTT. Protein: CSAETETSLTDTQYF.

The V gene is TRBV7-2, the J gene TRBJ2-3, with 8 positions matching TRBD2. Germline lookup yields CDR1 SGHTA and CDR2 FQGNSA. The CDR3 runs to 14 residues. With 5 bases clipped from V and 6 bases from J, the junction kept 7 bases outside the gene matches. The CDR3: CASSPGGGRDTQYF. In DNA form, the CDR3 reads TGTGCCAGCAGCCCGGGGGGCGGGAGGGATACGCAGTATTTT. The full variable domain, completed using reference TRBV7-2 and TRBJ2-3, is GAGVSQSPSNKVTEKGKDVELRCDPISGHTALYWYRQSLGQGLEFLIYFQGNSAPDKSGLPSDRFSAERTGGSVSTLTIQRTQQEDSAVYLCASSPGGGRDTQYFGPGTRLTVL.

As to this clonotype: The junction does not match germline at one end; this may be a read error. J is TRBJ1-1 and V is TRBV12-3 or TRBV12-4; D call uncertain. The CDR3 has 14 residues. The CDR3 nucleotides are TGCGCCAACAGTTTTGGGCGGAGGAAGACTGAAGCTTTCTTT. Translated: CANSFGRRKTEAFF.

The chain combines TRBV10-2 with TRBJ1-5; D perhaps matches TRBD1 (5 bases). V lost 10 bases and J 0 bases, leaving 16 bases between the germline ends. Germline V gene sequence: CDR1 WSHSY, CDR2 SAAADI. CDR3 length: 15 residues. This CDR3 reads CATGGGSYSNQPQHF. CDR3 in DNA: TGCGCCACCGGGGGAGGGTCGTATAGCAATCAGCCCCAGCATTTT.

The V and J genes are TRBV18 and TRBJ2-5, with no clear D. This CDR3 contains 11 residues. Looked up from germline, CDR1 is KGHSH and CDR2 is LQKENI. V was pared by 2 bases and J by 5 bases, with 3 bases between. As DNA, the CDR3 is TGTGCCAGCTCACCAGACGAGACCCAGTACTTC. It specifies CASSPDETQYF. Together with reference TRBV18 and TRBJ2-5, the CDR3 gives the full variable domain: NAGVMQNPRHLVRRRGQEARLRCSPMKGHSHVYWYRQLPEEGLKFMVYLQKENIIDESGMPKERFSAEFPKEGPSILRIQQVVRGDSAAYFCASSPDETQYFGPGTRLLVL.

On this clonotype: At one of its ends the junction is not consistent with the germline gene, which may arise from a read error. The CDR3 is CASSLDGYSTNSSYGHTF. The CDR3 coding sequence is TGCGCCAGCAGCTTGGATGGGTATTCCACGAACTCGTCCTATGGCCACACCTTC. The J gene is TRBJ1-2, the V gene TRBV5-1; D not resolved. CDR1 and CDR2 from the germline V gene are SGHRS and YFSETQ. The CDR3 contains 18 residues.

In this sample, this clonotype turned up many times. The rearrangement links TRBV7-2 to TRBJ2-3, with D tentatively TRBD2 (6 bases). Germline assignment: CDR1 SGHTA and CDR2 FQGNSA. V lost 5 bases to trimming and J lost 6 bases, with 12 bases between them. The CDR3 totals 13 residues. For the CDR3, the DNA is TGTGCCAGCAGCGGACGTGGGAGGGATACGCAGTATTTT. This sequence encodes CASSGRGRDTQYF.